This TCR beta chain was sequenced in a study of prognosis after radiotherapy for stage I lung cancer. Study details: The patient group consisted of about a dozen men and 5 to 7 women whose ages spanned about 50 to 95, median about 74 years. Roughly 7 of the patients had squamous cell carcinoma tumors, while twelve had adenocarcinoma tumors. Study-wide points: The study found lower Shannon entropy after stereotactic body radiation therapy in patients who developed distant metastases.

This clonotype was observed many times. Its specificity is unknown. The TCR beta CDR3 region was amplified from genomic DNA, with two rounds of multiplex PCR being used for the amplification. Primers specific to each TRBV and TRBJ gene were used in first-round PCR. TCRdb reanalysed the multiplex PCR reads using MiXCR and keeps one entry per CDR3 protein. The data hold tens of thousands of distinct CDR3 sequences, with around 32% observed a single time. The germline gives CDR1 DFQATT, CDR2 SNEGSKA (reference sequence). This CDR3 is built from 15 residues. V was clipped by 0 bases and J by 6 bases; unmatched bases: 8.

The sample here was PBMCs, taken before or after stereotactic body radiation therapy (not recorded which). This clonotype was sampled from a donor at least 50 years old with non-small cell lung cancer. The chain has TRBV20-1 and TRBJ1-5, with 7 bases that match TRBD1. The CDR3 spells CSARDRKGAFQPQHF. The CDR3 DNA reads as TGCAGTGCTAGAGATCGTAAGGGGGCTTTTCAGCCCCAGCATTTT.